This TCR beta chain derives from a study of T-cell reconstitution after alpha-beta-depleted transplantation in children (dated by TCRdb to the mid-2010s). About the full investigation: Using TCR repertoire profiling, the study followed T-cell immune reconstitution in a quantitative way in children after TCRalphabeta/CD19-depleted allogeneic hematopoietic cell transplantation.

This clonotype turned up a few times. Its antigen is unknown. Base qualities are not recorded, but no much larger clone differs from it by a single base. Inclusive of the bounding cysteine and phenylalanine, the CDR3 is 16 residues long. Just CDR3 DNA is preserved here, 48 bases in frame from base 1. Trimming takes 5 bases off V and 1 base off J; junction bases not matched to a gene: 8. Looking up the germline V gene yields CDR1 SGHRS and CDR2 YFSETQ. Libraries were prepared through PCR. TCRdb names Illumina HiSeq 2500 as the instrument used. TCR libraries were prepared with molecular barcoding, using unique molecular identifiers to normalize TCRbeta repertoire quantification. Clones were called with MiXCR by TCRdb after fastp trimmed the public reads at Q25, and only in-frame beta chains were retained. A single entry per CDR3 protein holds the most common genes and DNA from its merged rows. This sample is represented by around 410,000 distinct CDR3 sequences; approximately 11% of them were singletons. 5% to 6.5% of the sample rests with the top ten.

The rearranged chain carries TRBV5-1 and TRBJ2-3; 9 bases in between match TRBD1. Sequenced material: PBMCs from the stem cell graft donor, taken from the stem cell graft. The clonotype was recovered from a human donor who donated a stem cell graft to a child with acute myeloid leukemia. The CDR3 has the sequence CASSFRQGVGTDTQYF. The DNA sequence follows: TGCGCCAGCAGTTTCCGACAGGGGGTAGGCACAGATACGCAGTATTTT.